The 12 T cell receptor beta chains presented below share a single source sample, sequenced in a study of T cell responses to AZD1222 COVID-19 vaccine. Here immunoSEQ multiplex PCR was the method, and the copy in TCRdb shows in-frame clones only, minus some. The table shows 140,000 to 150,000 clones, with about 93% occurring only once. The sequenced sample was peripheral blood, obtained on day 0 of AZD1222 vaccination. These receptors were collected from an adult in good health.

This chain links TRBV18 with TRBJ2-7; the match to TRBD2 covers 12 bases. CDR3 length equals 15 residues. The junction had 3 bases not matched to a gene; V was cut back by 2 bases and J by 4 bases. Germline lookup yields CDR1 KGHSH and CDR2 LQKENI. The CDR3 coding sequence is TGTGCCAGCTCACCATCCACTAGCGGGGGGTACGAGCAGTACTTC. Amino acids: CASSPSTSGGYEQYF.

J is TRBJ1-2 and V is TRBV19, with TRBD1 matching over 10 bases. This CDR3 has 15 amino acids. Germline values: CDR1 LNHDA, CDR2 SQIVND (reference sequence). V shed 5 bases, J shed 7 bases, and the junction held 10 bases outside the gene matches. The CDR3 DNA reads as TGTGCCAGTAGTCCCGACAGGGGGCGCGGGTTTGGCTACACCTTC. Translated: CASSPDRGRGFGYTF.

The chain has TRBV27 and TRBJ2-1, with a tentative D call TRBD2 (6 bases). Germline loops: CDR1 MNHEY, CDR2 SMNVEV (reference sequence). There are 16 residues in the CDR3. Between the trimmed V and J ends, which lost 2 bases and 4 bases, there was a span of 15 bases. The CDR3 DNA follows: TGTGCCAGCAGTTTAACCCAGGGCGGGATATACAATGAGCAGTTCTTC. Residues: CASSLTQGGIYNEQFF.

The chain couples TRBV7-8 to TRBJ1-2; 8 bases match TRBD1. From germline, CDR1 is SGHVS and CDR2 FQNEAQ. Losses at the gene ends were 1 base for V and 1 base for J; bases not matched to a gene: 5. The CDR3 sequence is 16 residues long. The chain's CDR3 is CASSLGTGLLNYGYTF. The CDR3 nucleotides are TGTGCCAGCAGCTTAGGGACAGGGCTCCTTAACTATGGCTACACCTTC.

V is TRBV28 and J is TRBJ1-1, with TRBD1 identical over 7 bases. After removal of 7 bases from V and 6 bases from J, the junction contained 11 bases not matched to a gene. CDR3 length: 14 residues. Germline lookup yields CDR1 MDHEN and CDR2 SYDVKM. The CDR3 DNA reads as TGTGCCAGCATTGACAGGGTCCTGTACGCTGAAGCTTTCTTT. This codes for CASIDRVLYAEAFF.

J is TRBJ1-5 and V is TRBV28; D is undetermined. Between the trimmed V and J ends, which lost 4 bases and 0 bases, there was a span of 10 bases. Germline V gene sequence: CDR1 MDHEN, CDR2 SYDVKM. The CDR3 has 15 residues. The chain's CDR3 is CASSSTGRSNQPQHF. CDR3 bases: TGTGCCAGCAGTTCAACTGGTCGTAGCAATCAGCCCCAGCATTTT.

The chain is built from TRBV5-6 and TRBJ2-3; TRBD2 is a possible D gene (5 bases). CDR3 length equals 15 residues. Germline V lookup: CDR1 SGHDT, CDR2 YYEEEE. V was shortened by 3 bases and J by 5 bases, with 16 bases between the two germline ends. The CDR3 nucleotides are TGTGCCAGCAGCTCCGGGCCCGGAGAGGGAGATACGCAGTATTTT. Translation gives CASSSGPGEGDTQYF.

The chain joins TRBV15 to TRBJ2-3; D ambiguous. The CDR3 is made up of 14 amino acids. The germline CDR1 and CDR2 sequences are LNHNV and YYDKDF (reference sequence). V was clipped by 0 bases and J by 4 bases, with 8 bases between them. As DNA, the CDR3 is TGTGCCACCAGCAGAGATCATGGGTCAGATACGCAGTATTTT. This codes for CATSRDHGSDTQYF. The complete variable domain, with remaining parts taken from reference TRBV15 and TRBJ2-3, reads DAMVIQNPRYQVTQFGKPVTLSCSQTLNHNVMYWYQQKSSQAPKLLFHYYDKDFNNEADTPDNFQSRRPNTSFCFLDIRSPGLGDTAMYLCATSRDHGSDTQYFGPGTRLTVL.

The J gene is TRBJ2-1, the V gene TRBV5-1; 8 positions match TRBD2. The CDR3 spans 15 residues. Losses at the gene ends were 4 bases for V and 5 bases for J; bases not matched to a gene: 8. Germline V CDR1 and CDR2: SGHRS, YFSETQ. CDR3 loop: CASSLLGLVDNEQFF. In DNA form, the CDR3 reads TGCGCCAGCAGCCTATTGGGACTAGTAGACAATGAGCAGTTCTTC.

This clone was seen a handful of times. The chain links TRBV4-2 to TRBJ2-2; 9 nucleotides line up with TRBD1. CDR1 is LGHNA, CDR2 YNFKEQ, per germline. CDR3 length equals 17 residues. Trimming removed 3 bases from V and 3 bases from J; junction bases left unmatched: 8. CDR3 in amino acids: CASSHPGQGTDTGELFF. CDR3 coding DNA: TGTGCCAGCAGCCACCCGGGACAGGGAACCGACACCGGGGAGCTGTTTTTT.

This sequence joins TRBV5-4 and TRBJ1-1; perhaps TRBD1 as D (6 bases). Trimming pared 0 bases from V and 3 bases from J, leaving 6 bases between. The CDR3 is 13 residues long. Germline lookup yields CDR1 SGHNT and CDR2 YYREEE (reference sequence). CDR3: CASSLDRDTEAFF. The CDR3 coding sequence is TGTGCCAGCAGCTTGGACAGGGACACTGAAGCTTTCTTT.

This clone was found once. J is TRBJ2-7 and V is TRBV6-5; 8 bases align to TRBD1. CDR1 and CDR2 (germline): MNHEY, SVGAGI. The CDR3 consists of 13 residues. J gave up 1 base and V 10 bases, and 6 bases lay outside the gene matches. The CDR3 DNA sequence: TGTGCCACCCTCGGACAGGGTTCCTACGAGCAGTACTTC. This encodes CATLGQGSYEQYF.